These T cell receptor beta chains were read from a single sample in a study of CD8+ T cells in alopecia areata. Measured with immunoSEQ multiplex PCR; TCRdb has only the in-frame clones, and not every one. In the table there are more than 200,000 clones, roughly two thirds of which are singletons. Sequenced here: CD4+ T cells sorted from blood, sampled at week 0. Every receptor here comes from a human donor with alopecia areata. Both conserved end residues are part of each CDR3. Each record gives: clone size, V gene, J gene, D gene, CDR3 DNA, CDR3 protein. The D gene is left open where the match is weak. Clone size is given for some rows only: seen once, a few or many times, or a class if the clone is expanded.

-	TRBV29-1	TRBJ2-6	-	TGCAGCGTGGACTCCGGGGCCAACGTCCTGACTTTC	CSVDSGANVLTF
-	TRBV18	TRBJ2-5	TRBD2	TGTGCCAGCTCACCACCGGGACTAGTGGGCCAAGAGACCCAGTACTTC	CASSPPGLVGQETQYF
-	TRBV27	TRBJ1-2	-	TGTGCCAGCAGATCTAGCGGGCGCAGCTATGGCTACACCTTC	CASRSSGRSYGYTF
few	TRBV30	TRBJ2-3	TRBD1	TGTGCCTGGACCTCGGGACAGGGCAACACAGATACGCAGTATTTT	CAWTSGQGNTDTQYF
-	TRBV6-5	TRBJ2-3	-	TGTGCCAGCAGTTACTCAGCCCACTCATGGGATACGCAGTATTTT	CASSYSAHSWDTQYF
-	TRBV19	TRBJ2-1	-	TGTGCCAGTACCTCCTACAATGAGCAGTTCTTC	CASTSYNEQFF
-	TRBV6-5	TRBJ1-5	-	TGTGCCAGCAGACCTACCGAGGGGCAGCCCCAGCATTTT	CASRPTEGQPQHF
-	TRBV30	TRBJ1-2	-	TGTGCCTGGAGTGTTCTACAGACCTATGGCTACACCTTC	CAWSVLQTYGYTF
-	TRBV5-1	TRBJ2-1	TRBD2	TGCGCCAGCAGCTTGGCTACTAGCGGGGGCGTTGAGCAGTTCTTC	CASSLATSGGVEQFF
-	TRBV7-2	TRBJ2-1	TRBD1	TGTGCCAGCAGCTTACGAGGGGGCAACTCCTACAATGAGCAGTTCTTC	CASSLRGGNSYNEQFF
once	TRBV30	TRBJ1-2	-	TGTGCCTGGAGTGAACAGAACTATGGCTACACCTTC	CAWSEQNYGYTF
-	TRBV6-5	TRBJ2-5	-	TGTGCCAGCAGCGTACAGCCTTCGGGGACCCAGTACTTC	CASSVQPSGTQYF
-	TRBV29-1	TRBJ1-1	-	TGCAGCGTCCTCCGGGACATGCGGATTCTGAACACTGAAGCTTTCTTT	CSVLRDMRILNTEAFF
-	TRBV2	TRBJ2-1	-	TGTGCCAGCAGTGAAGAGCGGAGATACAATGAGCAGTTCTTC	CASSEERRYNEQFF
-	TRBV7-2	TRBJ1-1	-	TGTGCCAGCAGCTCGCCCTATAAAAACACTGAAGCTTTCTTT	CASSSPYKNTEAFF
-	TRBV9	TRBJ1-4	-	TGTGCCAGCAGCGTAGCAGGGGATGAAAAACTGTTTTTT	CASSVAGDEKLFF
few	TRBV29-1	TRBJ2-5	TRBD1	TGCAGCGCATGGACAGGGGAAGAGACCCAGTACTTC	CSAWTGEETQYF
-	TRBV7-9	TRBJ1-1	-	TGTGCCAGGGGTCCCATGAACACTGAAGCTTTCTTT	CARGPMNTEAFF
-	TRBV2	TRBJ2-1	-	TGTGCCAGCAGTACGAGGCGGGGCGGACTGGTTGAGCAGTTCTTC	CASSTRRGGLVEQFF
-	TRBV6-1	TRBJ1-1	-	TGTGCCAGCGTCAGAACGGAAGCTTTCTTT	CASVRTEAFF
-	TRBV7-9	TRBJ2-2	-	TGTGCCAGCAGCTTACGGCTCCGACAGACACACAACGGGGAGCTGTTTTTT	CASSLRLRQTHNGELFF
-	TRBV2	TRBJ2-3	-	TGTGCCAGCAGTAAAGGACACCCTTCCACAGATACGCAGTATTTT	CASSKGHPSTDTQYF
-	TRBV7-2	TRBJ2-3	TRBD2	TGTGCCAGCAGCCTCACCGGGACTAGCGCAGATACGCAGTATTTT	CASSLTGTSADTQYF
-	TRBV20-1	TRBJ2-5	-	TGCAGTGCAGAAGATCAAGAGACCCAGTACTTC	CSAEDQETQYF
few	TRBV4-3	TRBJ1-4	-	TGCGCCAGCAGCCAGGGGCGAGGCGAAAAACTGTTTTTT	CASSQGRGEKLFF
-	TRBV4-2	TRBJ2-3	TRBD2	TGTGCCAGCAGCACTCAAACGATGGAGCGGGGGGCAGATACGCAGTATTTT	CASSTQTMERGADTQYF
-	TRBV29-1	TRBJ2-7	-	TGCAGCGGGGGGGTCTCCTACGAGCAGTACTTC	CSGGVSYEQYF
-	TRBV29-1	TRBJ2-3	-	TGCAGCGTTGGAGTGCAGGGTCTGGTTGATACGCAGTATTTT	CSVGVQGLVDTQYF
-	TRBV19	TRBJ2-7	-	TGTGCCAGTAGAAAATCACCGGGACCGCCTTCTCACGAGCAGTACTTC	CASRKSPGPPSHEQYF
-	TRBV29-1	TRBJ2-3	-	TGCAGCGTTGACGGGGCCACAGATACGCAGTATTTT	CSVDGATDTQYF
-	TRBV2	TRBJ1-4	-	TGTGCCAGCAGTGTCGAAGGGGTCCTGTTTTTT	CASSVEGVLFF
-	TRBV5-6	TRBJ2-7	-	TGTGCCAGCAGCTTAACATTGAGGGGGGCCCTGGCTCCCGAGCAGTACTTC	CASSLTLRGALAPEQYF
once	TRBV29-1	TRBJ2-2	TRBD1	TGCAGCTTCCGACAGGGGACCGGGGAGCTGTTTTTT	CSFRQGTGELFF
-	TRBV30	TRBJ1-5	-	TGTGCCTGGAGTTCCGGGGGCAATCAGCCCCAGCATTTT	CAWSSGGNQPQHF
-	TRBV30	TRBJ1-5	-	TGTGCCTGGAGAAGGGTGGGAAGCAATCAGCCCCAGCATTTT	CAWRRVGSNQPQHF
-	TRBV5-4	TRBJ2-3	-	TGTGCCAGCAGCTTCCCTAGCGACAGCACAGATACGCAGTATTTT	CASSFPSDSTDTQYF
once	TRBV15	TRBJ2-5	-	TGTGCCACCAGCACCCAGCGACAGTTTCTTACTCAGACCCAGTACTTC	CATSTQRQFLTQTQYF
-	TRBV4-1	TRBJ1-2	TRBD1	TGCGCCAGCAGCCAAGATCTTACGGGACAGGGTTATGGCTACACCTTC	CASSQDLTGQGYGYTF
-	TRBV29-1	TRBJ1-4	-	TGCAGCGTTGGAGGGTTCACTAATGAAAAACTGTTTTTT	CSVGGFTNEKLFF
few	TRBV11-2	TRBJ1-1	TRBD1	TGTGCCAGCAGCTCCCGGGACAGAACTTTCTTT	CASSSRDRTFF
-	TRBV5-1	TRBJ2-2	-	TGCGCCAGCAGCCCCGGGACAACGAACACCGGGGAGCTGTTTTTT	CASSPGTTNTGELFF
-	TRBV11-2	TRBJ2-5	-	TGTGCCAGCAGCTTAGTTAGTCAAGAGACCCAGTACTTC	CASSLVSQETQYF
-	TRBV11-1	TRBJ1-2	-	TGTGCCAGCAGCTTGACGGTGAGCCGAGGGTATGGCTACACCTTC	CASSLTVSRGYGYTF
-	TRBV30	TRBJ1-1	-	TGTGCCTGGGGCCATGAAATGAACACTGAAGCTTTCTTT	CAWGHEMNTEAFF
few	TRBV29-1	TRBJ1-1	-	TGCAGCGTTACAGGCCGCATGAACACTGAAGCTTTCTTT	CSVTGRMNTEAFF
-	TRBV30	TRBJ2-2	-	TGTGCCTGGAGTGAGGACAGCGTGATCCGGGAGCTGTTTTTT	CAWSEDSVIRELFF
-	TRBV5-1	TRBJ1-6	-	TGCGCCAGCAGCGCCGGACGGACCCATACACGCAATAATTCACCCCTCCACTTT	CASSAGRTHTRNNSPLHF
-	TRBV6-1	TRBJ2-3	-	TGTGCCAGCAGTCAACAGGTTAAGACAGATACGCAGTATTTT	CASSQQVKTDTQYF
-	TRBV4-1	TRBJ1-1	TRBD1	TGCGCCAGCAGCCACCCGGACAGGAGACCTGAAGCTTTCTTT	CASSHPDRRPEAFF
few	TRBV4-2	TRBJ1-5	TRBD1	TGTGCCAGCAGCCAAGACAGGGGGCGCGGTCAGCCCCAGCATTTT	CASSQDRGRGQPQHF
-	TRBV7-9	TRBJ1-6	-	TGTGCCAGCACCCAAATGGGTACTTCACCCCTCCACTTT	CASTQMGTSPLHF
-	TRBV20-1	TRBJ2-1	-	TGCAGTGCTATTGGCGACAATGAGCAGTTCTTC	CSAIGDNEQFF
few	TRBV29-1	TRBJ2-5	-	TGCAGCGTAACGGTGGGAGAGACCCAGTACTTC	CSVTVGETQYF
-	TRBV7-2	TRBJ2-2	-	TGTGCCAGCAGCTTTGGGGGCACCGGGGAGCTGTTTTTT	CASSFGGTGELFF
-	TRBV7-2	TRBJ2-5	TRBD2	TGTGCCAGCAGGACTAGCGGGGGCCGGGAGACCCAGTACTTC	CASRTSGGRETQYF
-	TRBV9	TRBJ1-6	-	TGTGCCAGCAGCGTAGACTGGCCGTTAGGTTCACCCCTCCACTTT	CASSVDWPLGSPLHF
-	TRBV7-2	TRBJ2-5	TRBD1	TGTGCCAGCAGCTTAGCTTCCGGGACAGAAGAGACCCAGTACTTC	CASSLASGTEETQYF